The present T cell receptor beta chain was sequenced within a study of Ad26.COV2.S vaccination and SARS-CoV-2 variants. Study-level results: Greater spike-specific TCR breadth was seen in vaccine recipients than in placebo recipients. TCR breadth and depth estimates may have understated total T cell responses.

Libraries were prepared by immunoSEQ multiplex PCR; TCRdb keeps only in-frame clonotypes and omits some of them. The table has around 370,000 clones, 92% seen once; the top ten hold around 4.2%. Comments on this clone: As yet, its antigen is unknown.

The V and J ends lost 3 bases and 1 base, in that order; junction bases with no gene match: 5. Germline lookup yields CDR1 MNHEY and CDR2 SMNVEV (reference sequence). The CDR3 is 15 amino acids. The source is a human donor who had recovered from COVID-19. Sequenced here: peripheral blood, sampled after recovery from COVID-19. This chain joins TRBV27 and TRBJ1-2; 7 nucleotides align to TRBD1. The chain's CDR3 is CASSLSAGGNYGYTF. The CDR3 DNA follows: TGTGCCAGCAGTTTGAGTGCAGGGGGTAACTATGGCTACACCTTC.